The clone carrying this TCR beta chain was seen repeatedly, ten times or more. This specimen comes from a study of blood T cells in healthy people across ages. Overall study: Researchers report that template switching captured about one barcoded beta molecule per two T cells.

Primed by a sample-barcoded 5' primer and a J-beta primer mix, a second PCR proceeded for roughly 6 to 12 cycles. A 12-random-nucleotide template-switch adaptor tagged each cDNA molecule. MiXCR was run by TCRdb on the 5' RACE reads, yielding one entry per CDR3 protein. The sample has about 1.5 million distinct CDR3 sequences; under 55% are singletons. This CDR3 region has 15 residues. Per germline, CDR1 DFQATT and CDR2 SNEGSKA (reference sequence). V was pared by 3 bases and J by 6 bases, with 8 bases of the junction left unmatched. The chain has TRBV20-1 and TRBJ1-6, with 7 bases identical to TRBD1. The specimen was blood. The origin of this receptor is a woman aged 18-29 years in good health. The CDR3 DNA reads as TGCAGTGCTAGGGAATTGACAGGGTTTAATTCACCCCTCCACTTT. This codes for CSARELTGFNSPLHF.